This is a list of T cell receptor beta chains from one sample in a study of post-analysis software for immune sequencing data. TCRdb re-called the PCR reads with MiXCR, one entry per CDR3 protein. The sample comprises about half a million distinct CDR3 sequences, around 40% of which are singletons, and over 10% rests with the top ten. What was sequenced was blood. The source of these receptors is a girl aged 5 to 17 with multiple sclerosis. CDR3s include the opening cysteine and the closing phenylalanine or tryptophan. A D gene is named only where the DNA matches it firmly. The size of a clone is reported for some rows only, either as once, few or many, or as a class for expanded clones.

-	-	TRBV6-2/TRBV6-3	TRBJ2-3	TGTGCCGGGCGGCGAGACGGAAGCACAGATACGCAGTATTTT	CAGRRDGSTDTQYF
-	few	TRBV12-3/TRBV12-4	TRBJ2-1	TGTGCCAGCAGTTTAAAAGGTTTCAATGAGCAGTTCTTC	CASSLKGFNEQFF
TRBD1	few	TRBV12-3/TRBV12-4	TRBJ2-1	TGTGCCAGCAGTCGGACAGGGCTGTACAATGAGCAGTTCTTC	CASSRTGLYNEQFF
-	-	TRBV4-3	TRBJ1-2	TGCGCCAGCAGCCAAGAATCGGGGAAGGGGACACGCTATGGCTACACCTTC	CASSQESGKGTRYGYTF
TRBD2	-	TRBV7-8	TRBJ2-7	TGTGCCAGCAGCTTAGAACTTGTCAGGACTAGCGGGAGTCGGGACGAGCAGTACTTC	CASSLELVRTSGSRDEQYF
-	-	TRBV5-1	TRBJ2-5	TGCGCCAGCACGAAGCAGGAGACCCAGTACTTC	CASTKQETQYF
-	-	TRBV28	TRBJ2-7	TGTGCCAGCAGGAGGGGGTTCCTCTCCTACGAGCAGTACTTC	CASRRGFLSYEQYF
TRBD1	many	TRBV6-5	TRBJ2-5	TGTGCCAGCAGTTACGCCCGACAGGGAAAAGGGACCCAGTACTTC	CASSYARQGKGTQYF
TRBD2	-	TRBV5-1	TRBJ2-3	TGCGCCAGCAGCTTGGCGGCTAGCGGGATGTCTGCAGATACGCAGTATTTT	CASSLAASGMSADTQYF
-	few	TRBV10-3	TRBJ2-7	TGTGCCATCAGTGATTGGGGCTACGAGCAGTACTTC	CAISDWGYEQYF
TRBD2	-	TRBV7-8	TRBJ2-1	TGTGCCAGCAGCTTACGGAGCGGGATGGGTTCCTACAATGAGCAGTTCTTC	CASSLRSGMGSYNEQFF
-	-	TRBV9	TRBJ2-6	TGTGCCAGCAGCGTAGTTGGGGAAGGCACTGGGGCCAACGTCCTGACTTTC	CASSVVGEGTGANVLTF
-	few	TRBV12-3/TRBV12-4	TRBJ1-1	TGTGCCAGCAGTTTAGGGACGGGTCTCACTGAAGCTTTCTTT	CASSLGTGLTEAFF
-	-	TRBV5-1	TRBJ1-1	TGCGCCAGCAGCTTGGAGGTCAAAACTGAAGCTTTCTTT	CASSLEVKTEAFF
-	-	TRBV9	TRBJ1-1	TGTGCCAGCAGCGTAGATCGAGGGTGGGACACTGAAGCTTTCTTT	CASSVDRGWDTEAFF
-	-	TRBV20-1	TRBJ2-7	TGCAGTGCTACCCACCGGGGCCCCTACGAGCAGTACTTC	CSATHRGPYEQYF
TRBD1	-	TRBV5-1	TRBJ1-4	TGCGCCAGCAGCTTGTCACCAGGGGGAAAAGAAAAACTGTTTTTT	CASSLSPGGKEKLFF
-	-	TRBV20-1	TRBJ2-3	TGCAGTGCCTGGGGACTTTCCACAGATACGCAGTATTTT	CSAWGLSTDTQYF
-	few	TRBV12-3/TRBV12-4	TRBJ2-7	TGTGCCAGCAGTCATAGTGACAATTACGAGCAGTACTTC	CASSHSDNYEQYF
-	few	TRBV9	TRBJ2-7	TGTGCCAGCAGCGTAGCTACAGGGTCCTACTACGAGCAGTACTTC	CASSVATGSYYEQYF
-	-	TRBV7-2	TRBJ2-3	TGTGCCAGCGGTGAAGATACGCAGTATTTT	CASGEDTQYF
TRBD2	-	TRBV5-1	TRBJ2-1	TGCGCCAGCAGCACGGGACTAGCTGCGGGAGCTGAGCAGTTCTTC	CASSTGLAAGAEQFF
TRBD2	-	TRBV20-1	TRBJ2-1	TGCAGTGCATTGGGGACTAGCGGGAGAGGAGGCGCGAACAATGAGCAGTTCTTC	CSALGTSGRGGANNEQFF
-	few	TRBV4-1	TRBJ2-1	TGCGCCAGCAGCCAAGTAGCCTCCTACAATGAGCAGTTCTTC	CASSQVASYNEQFF
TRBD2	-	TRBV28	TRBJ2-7	TGTGCCAGCATCATAGCGGGGGCCAGCGAGCAGTACTTC	CASIIAGASEQYF
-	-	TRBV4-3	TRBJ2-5	TGCGCCAGCAGCCAAGATAACAGCCAAGAGACCCAGTACTTC	CASSQDNSQETQYF
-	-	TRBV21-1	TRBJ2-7	TGTGCCAGCAGCAACTCCACCGACACGAAAATCTACGAACAGTACTTC	CASSNSTDTKIYEQYF
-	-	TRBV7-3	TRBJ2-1	TGTGCCAGCAGCCCGCCAGGGGTTAATGAGCAGTTCTTC	CASSPPGVNEQFF
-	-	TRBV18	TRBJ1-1	TGTGCCAGCTCACCATCGACAGCCGAAGCTTTCTTT	CASSPSTAEAFF
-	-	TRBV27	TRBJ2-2	TGTGCCAGCAGTTTAGAAAGCCATAACACCGGGGAGCTGTTTTTT	CASSLESHNTGELFF
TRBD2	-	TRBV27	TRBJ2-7	TGTGCCAGCACGGGCTACGGGGGGTACGAGCAGTACTTC	CASTGYGGYEQYF
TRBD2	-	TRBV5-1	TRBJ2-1	TGCGCCAGCAGCTTGGCTCTAGCGGGAGGAGACAATGAGCAGTTCTTC	CASSLALAGGDNEQFF
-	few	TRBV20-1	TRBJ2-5	TGCAGTGCTAGAGATGGGCAGCAATTAGAGACCCAGTACTTC	CSARDGQQLETQYF
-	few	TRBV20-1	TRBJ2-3	TGCAGTGCCCCACAGGGAAGGAAGGACGATACGCAGTATTTT	CSAPQGRKDDTQYF
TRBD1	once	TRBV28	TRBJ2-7	TGTGCCAGCAGTTTCTACAGGGGTACCTACGAGCAGTACTTC	CASSFYRGTYEQYF
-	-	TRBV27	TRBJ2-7	TGTGCCAGCAGTTGGGGCTGGAACTACGAGCAGTACTTC	CASSWGWNYEQYF
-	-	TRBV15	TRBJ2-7	TGTGCCACCAGCAGAGATTTCGCTAGCGAGAGCTCCTACGAGCAGTACTTC	CATSRDFASESSYEQYF
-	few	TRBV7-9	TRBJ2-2	TGTGCCAGCAGCTTAGCATTCACCGGGGAGCTGTTTTTT	CASSLAFTGELFF
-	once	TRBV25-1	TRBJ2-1	TGTGCCAGCAGTAAACCAACAGGACACAATGAGCAGTTCTTC	CASSKPTGHNEQFF
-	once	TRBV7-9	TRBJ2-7	TGTGCCAGCAGCTTAGGCAGCGGCCCCTACGAGCAGTACTTC	CASSLGSGPYEQYF
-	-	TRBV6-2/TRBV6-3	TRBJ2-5	TGTGCCAGCAGTTACTCGACAGGAGAGACCCAGTACTTC	CASSYSTGETQYF
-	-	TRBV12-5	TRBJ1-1	TGTGCTAGTGGACCGGGGGTGAACACTGAAGCTTTCTTT	CASGPGVNTEAFF
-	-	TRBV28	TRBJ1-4	TGTGCCAGCAGGTCACAGGAGTTTGGGGAAAAACTGTTTTTT	CASRSQEFGEKLFF
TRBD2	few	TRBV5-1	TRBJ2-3	TGCGCCAGCAGCTCGGGACTAGCAAGCACAGATACGCAGTATTTT	CASSSGLASTDTQYF
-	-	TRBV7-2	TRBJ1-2	TGTGCCAGCAGCTTAAGGTCGGGGGGTGGCGACTATGGCTACACCTTC	CASSLRSGGGDYGYTF
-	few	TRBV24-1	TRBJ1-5	TGTGCCACCAGTGGGGGGGGCAGCAATCAGCCCCAGCATTTT	CATSGGGSNQPQHF
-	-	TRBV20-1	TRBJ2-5	TGCAGTGCTTTACAGGGTTCAGGGGAGACCCAGTACTTC	CSALQGSGETQYF
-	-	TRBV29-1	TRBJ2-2	TGCAGCGTTGAAGCGCGGCGTATGGAACGAACGGGGCCGAACACCGGGGAGCTGTTTTTT	CSVEARRMERTGPNTGELFF
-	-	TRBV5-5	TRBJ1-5	TGTGCCAGCAGCTTGGGGGCTTTGCGCAATCAGCCCCAGCATTTT	CASSLGALRNQPQHF
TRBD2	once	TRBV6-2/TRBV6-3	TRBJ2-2	TGTGCCAGCAGCCCCGGGACTATCGGGGAGCTGTTTTTT	CASSPGTIGELFF
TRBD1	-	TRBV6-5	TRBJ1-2	TGTGCCAGCAGTTTCCCGGGACAGGGGGCCTACACCTTC	CASSFPGQGAYTF
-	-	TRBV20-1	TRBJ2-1	TGCAGGGCTAGTAGTAGGAATGAGCAGTTCTTC	CRASSRNEQFF
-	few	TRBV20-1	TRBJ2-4	TGCAGTGCTAGAGATTCAGGTTCGTCGGCCTCGAACATTCAGTACTTC	CSARDSGSSASNIQYF
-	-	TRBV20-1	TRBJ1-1	TGCAGTGCTAGAATGGATGCAGGTTCTTGGTTTGAAGCTTTCTTT	CSARMDAGSWFEAFF
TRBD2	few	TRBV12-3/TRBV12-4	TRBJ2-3	TGTGCCAGCAGCTTAGCGGGGGGGAGTCCAGATACGCAGTATTTT	CASSLAGGSPDTQYF
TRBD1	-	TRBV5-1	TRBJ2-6	TGCGCCAGCAGCTTGGTCGGTGCGACAGGGGGCTCTGGGGCCAACGTCCTGACTTTC	CASSLVGATGGSGANVLTF
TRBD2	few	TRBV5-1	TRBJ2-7	TGCGCCAGCAGCGCCCGGATAACTAGCGGGTCGAGGGGCTACGAGCAGTACTTC	CASSARITSGSRGYEQYF
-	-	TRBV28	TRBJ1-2	TGTGCCAGCAGTTTATCTTCGTTTGGCTACACCTTC	CASSLSSFGYTF
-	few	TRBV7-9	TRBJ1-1	TGTGCCAGCAGCCTCCCCGCCGGGACGACCTTGAACACTGAAGCTTTCTTT	CASSLPAGTTLNTEAFF